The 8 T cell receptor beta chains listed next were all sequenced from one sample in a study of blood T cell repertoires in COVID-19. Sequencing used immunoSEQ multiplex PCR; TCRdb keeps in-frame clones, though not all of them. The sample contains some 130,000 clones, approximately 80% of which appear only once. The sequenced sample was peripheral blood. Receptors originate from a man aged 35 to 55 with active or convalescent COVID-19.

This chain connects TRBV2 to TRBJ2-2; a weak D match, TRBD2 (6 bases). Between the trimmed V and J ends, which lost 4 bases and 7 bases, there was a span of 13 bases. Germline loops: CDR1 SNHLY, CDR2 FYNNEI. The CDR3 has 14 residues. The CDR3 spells CASSAGALLGELFF. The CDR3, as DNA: TGTGCCAGCAGTGCGGGAGCCTTGCTCGGGGAGCTGTTTTTT.

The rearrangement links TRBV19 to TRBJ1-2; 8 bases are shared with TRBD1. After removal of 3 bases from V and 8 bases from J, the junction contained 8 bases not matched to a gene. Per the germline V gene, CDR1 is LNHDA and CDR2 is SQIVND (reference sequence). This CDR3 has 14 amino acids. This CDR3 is CASSMDRAQGGYTF. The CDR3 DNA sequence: TGTGCCAGTAGTATGGACAGGGCCCAAGGGGGCTACACCTTC.

The CDR3 nucleotides read TGTGCCACCAGTGATGGCTCTAGCACAGATACGCAGTATTTT. Its translation: CATSDGSSTDTQYF. This sequence joins TRBV24-1 and TRBJ2-3; D uncertain. Trimming pared 3 bases from V and 0 bases from J, leaving 6 bases between. Germline CDR1 KGHDR, CDR2 SFDVKD. The CDR3 is 14 amino acids.

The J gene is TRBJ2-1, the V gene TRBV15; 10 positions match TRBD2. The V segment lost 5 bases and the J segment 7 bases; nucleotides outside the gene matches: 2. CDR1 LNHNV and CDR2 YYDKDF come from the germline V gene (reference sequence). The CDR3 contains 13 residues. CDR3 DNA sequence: TGTGCCACCAGCGTAGCGGGGGGTAATGAGCAGTTCTTC. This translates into CATSVAGGNEQFF.

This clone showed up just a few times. The DNA for the CDR3 is TGTGCCAGCAGAACGACAGGTAGGCCCGGTGGCTACACCTTC. It codes for CASRTTGRPGGYTF. This chain joins TRBV27 and TRBJ1-2; tentatively, D is TRBD1 (6 bases). Germline CDR1 reads MNHEY; CDR2 reads SMNVEV (reference sequence). The CDR3 length is 14 residues. The germline V and J ends were trimmed by 6 bases and 7 bases, with 18 bases remaining between them.

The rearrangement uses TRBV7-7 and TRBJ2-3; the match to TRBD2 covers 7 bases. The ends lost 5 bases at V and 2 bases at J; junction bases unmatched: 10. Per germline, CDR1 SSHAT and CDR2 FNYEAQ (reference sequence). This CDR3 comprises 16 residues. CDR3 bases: TGTGCCAGCAGCCCCATTGGCGGGGGAACCACAGATACGCAGTATTTT. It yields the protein CASSPIGGGTTDTQYF.

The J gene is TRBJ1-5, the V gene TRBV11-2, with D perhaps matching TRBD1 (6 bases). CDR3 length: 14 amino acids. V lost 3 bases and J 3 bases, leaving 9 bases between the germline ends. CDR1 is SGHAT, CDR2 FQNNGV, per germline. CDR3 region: CASSFGGLNQPQHF. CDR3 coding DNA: TGTGCCAGCAGCTTCGGGGGGCTCAATCAGCCCCAGCATTTT.

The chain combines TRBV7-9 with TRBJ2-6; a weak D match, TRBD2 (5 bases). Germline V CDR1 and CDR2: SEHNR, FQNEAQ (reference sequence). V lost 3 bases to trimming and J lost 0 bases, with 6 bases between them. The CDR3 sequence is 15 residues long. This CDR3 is CASSLAGSGANVLTF. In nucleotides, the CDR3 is TGTGCCAGCAGCTTGGCGGGCTCTGGGGCCAACGTCCTGACTTTC.